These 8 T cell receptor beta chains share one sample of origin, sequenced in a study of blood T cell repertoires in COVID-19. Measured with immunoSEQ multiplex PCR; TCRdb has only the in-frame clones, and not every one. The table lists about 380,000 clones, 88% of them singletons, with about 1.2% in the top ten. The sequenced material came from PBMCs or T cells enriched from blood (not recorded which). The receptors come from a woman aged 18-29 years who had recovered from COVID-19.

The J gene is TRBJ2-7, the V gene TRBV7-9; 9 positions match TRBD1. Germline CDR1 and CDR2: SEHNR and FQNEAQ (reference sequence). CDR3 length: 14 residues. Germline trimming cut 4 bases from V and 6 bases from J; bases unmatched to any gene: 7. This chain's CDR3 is CASSSGTGPSEQYF. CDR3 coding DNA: TGTGCCAGCAGCTCCGGGACAGGGCCGTCCGAGCAGTACTTC.

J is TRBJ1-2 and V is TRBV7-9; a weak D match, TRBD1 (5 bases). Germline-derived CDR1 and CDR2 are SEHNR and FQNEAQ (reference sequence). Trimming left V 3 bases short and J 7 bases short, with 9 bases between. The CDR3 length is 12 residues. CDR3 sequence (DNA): TGTGCCAGCAGCTTCCCCAGGGCTGGCTACACCTTC. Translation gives CASSFPRAGYTF.

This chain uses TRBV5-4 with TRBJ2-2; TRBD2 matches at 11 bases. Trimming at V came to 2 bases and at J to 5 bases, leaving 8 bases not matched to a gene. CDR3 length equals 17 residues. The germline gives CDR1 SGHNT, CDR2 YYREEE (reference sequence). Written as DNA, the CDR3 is TGTGCCAGCAGCTTTGGCCTAGCGGGGGGTGCAACCGGGGAGCTGTTTTTT. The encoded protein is CASSFGLAGGATGELFF.

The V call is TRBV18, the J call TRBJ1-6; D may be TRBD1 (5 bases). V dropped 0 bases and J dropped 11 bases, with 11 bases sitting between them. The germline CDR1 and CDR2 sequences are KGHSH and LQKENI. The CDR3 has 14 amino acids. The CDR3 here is CASSPPGGKPPLHF. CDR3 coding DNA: TGTGCCAGCTCACCACCGGGGGGAAAACCACCCCTCCACTTT.

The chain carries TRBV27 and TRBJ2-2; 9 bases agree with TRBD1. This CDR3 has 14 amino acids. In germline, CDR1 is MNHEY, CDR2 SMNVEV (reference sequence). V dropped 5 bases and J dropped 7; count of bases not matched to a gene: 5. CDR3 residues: CASSRQGVGGELFF. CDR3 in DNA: TGTGCCAGCAGTCGACAGGGGGTGGGCGGGGAGCTGTTTTTT.

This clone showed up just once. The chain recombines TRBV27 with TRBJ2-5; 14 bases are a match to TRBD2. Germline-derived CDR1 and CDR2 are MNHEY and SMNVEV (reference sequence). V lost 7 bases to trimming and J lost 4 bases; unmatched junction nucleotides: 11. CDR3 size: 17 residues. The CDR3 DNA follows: TGTGCCAGCACCCCCGGGACTAGCGGGGGCCTGGGAGAGACCCAGTACTTC. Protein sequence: CASTPGTSGGLGETQYF.

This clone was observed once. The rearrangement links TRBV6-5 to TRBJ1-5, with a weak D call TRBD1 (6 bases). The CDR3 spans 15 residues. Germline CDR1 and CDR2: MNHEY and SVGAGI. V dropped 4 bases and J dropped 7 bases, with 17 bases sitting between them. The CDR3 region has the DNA TGTGCCAGCAGTTCCGGAAGTACAGGGCTCCAGCCCCAGCATTTT. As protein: CASSSGSTGLQPQHF.

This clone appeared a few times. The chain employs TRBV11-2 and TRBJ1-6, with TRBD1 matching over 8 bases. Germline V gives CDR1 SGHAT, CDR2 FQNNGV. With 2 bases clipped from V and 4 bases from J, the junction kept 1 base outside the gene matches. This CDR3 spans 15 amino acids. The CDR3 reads CASSLTGGYNSPLHF. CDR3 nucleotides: TGTGCCAGCAGCTTAACAGGGGGATATAATTCACCCCTCCACTTT.